Below are 26 T cell receptor beta chains sequenced from a single sample in a study of control samples from healthy donors and cancer patients. The method was immunoSEQ multiplex PCR; TCRdb's version includes in-frame clones alone and lacks a portion of them. Among approximately 180,000 clones listed, around 94% were seen once. The sequenced sample consisted of blood. The receptors were gathered from a young woman in good health.

The chain joins TRBV13 to TRBJ1-1, with D tentatively TRBD1 (5 bases). Trimming pared 7 bases from V and 2 bases from J, leaving 11 bases between. The CDR3 covers 13 residues. Germline CDR1 reads PRHDT; CDR2 reads FYEKMQ (reference sequence). The CDR3 protein is CASKMTVNTEAFF. The DNA for the CDR3 is TGTGCCAGCAAAATGACAGTTAACACTGAAGCTTTCTTT.

The chain is built from TRBV28 and TRBJ2-2; unclear D gene. The CDR3 totals 11 residues. CDR1 and CDR2 (germline): MDHEN, SYDVKM. The V end lost 8 bases, the J end lost 6 bases, and 7 bases lay between the germline ends. In DNA, the CDR3 is TGTGCCAGCCAATCTCCCGGGGAGCTGTTTTTT. Its translation: CASQSPGELFF.

This CDR3 is CASSPGTPRGELFF. The CDR3 nucleotides read TGCGCCAGCAGCCCCGGGACACCCAGAGGGGAGCTGTTTTTT. The chain has TRBV4-1 and TRBJ2-2; D perhaps matches TRBD1 (6 bases). The CDR3 runs 14 residues. Germline values: CDR1 MGHRA, CDR2 YSYEKL. V was pared by 4 bases and J by 8 bases, with 14 bases between.

The chain is built from TRBV7-9 and TRBJ2-2; D is perhaps TRBD1 (6 bases). The CDR3 totals 13 residues. V lost 1 base, J lost 8 bases, and 8 bases lay in between. Germline CDR1 reads SEHNR; CDR2 reads FQNEAQ (reference sequence). The CDR3 loop is CASSLGGTGELFF. The CDR3 nucleotides are TGTGCCAGCAGCTTAGGTGGGACAGGGGAGCTGTTTTTT.

This clone has just a few counts. The chain carries TRBV4-1 and TRBJ1-4, with TRBD1 matching 8 bases. This CDR3 is 16 amino acids long. Trimming removed 2 bases from V and 8 bases from J; junction bases left unmatched: 10. In germline, CDR1 is MGHRA, CDR2 YSYEKL. CDR3 protein: CASSQLSGGAGEKLFF. The DNA for the CDR3 is TGCGCCAGCAGCCAATTGTCAGGGGGCGCAGGGGAAAAACTGTTTTTT.

The chain recombines TRBV12-3 or TRBV12-4 with TRBJ1-1; D remains unclear. Deletions cut 5 bases from V and 5 bases from J, with 12 bases between. This CDR3 is built from 13 residues. The CDR3 DNA follows: TGTGCCAGCAGTCCCCCGGGGAGTACTGAAGCTTTCTTT. Protein: CASSPPGSTEAFF.

This sequence joins TRBV28 and TRBJ2-7; D gene uncertain. The germline V gene encodes CDR1 MDHEN and CDR2 SYDVKM. V lost 7 bases to trimming and J lost 2 bases, with 15 bases between them. This CDR3 has 14 residues. The CDR3 DNA reads TGTGCCAGCACCCCTCCCGGTCTTACCTACGAGCAGTACTTC. Translating it yields CASTPPGLTYEQYF. The full variable domain, rest sourced from reference TRBV28 and TRBJ2-7, is DVKVTQSSRYLVKRTGEKVFLECVQDMDHENMFWYRQDPGLGLRLIYFSYDVKMKEKGDIPEGYSVSREKKERFSLILESASTNQTSMYLCASTPPGLTYEQYFGPGTRLTVT.

This clone has a single count. The CDR3 coding sequence is TGTGCCAGCAGCGTACAGGGTCCAGATACGCAGTATTTT. Translated, it gives CASSVQGPDTQYF. The chain uses TRBV9 and TRBJ2-3, with a tentative D call TRBD1 (5 bases). This CDR3 is 13 amino acids long. The V end was cut by 1 base, the J end by 4 bases, with 7 bases between. In germline, CDR1 is SGDLS, CDR2 YYNGEE.

This chain uses TRBV28 with TRBJ2-1, with 12 bases fitting TRBD2. V lost 6 bases to trimming and J lost 8 bases; unmatched junction nucleotides: 11. From germline, CDR1 is MDHEN and CDR2 SYDVKM. This CDR3 spans 16 amino acids. CDR3 loop: CASRTIWTSGIYEQFF. The CDR3 DNA follows: TGTGCCAGCAGGACGATATGGACTAGCGGGATCTATGAGCAGTTCTTC.

The chain recombines TRBV11-3 with TRBJ2-7, with D unclear. This CDR3 has 12 amino acids. CDR1 SGHNT and CDR2 YENEEA come from the germline V gene. Trimming pared 5 bases from V and 2 bases from J, leaving 7 bases between. This CDR3 reads CASSLDTYEQYF. The CDR3 DNA reads TGTGCCAGCAGCCTCGACACCTACGAGCAGTACTTC.

V is TRBV27 and J is TRBJ1-1; D possibly corresponds to TRBD1 (5 bases). The CDR3 covers 12 residues. V lost 8 bases, J lost 2 bases, and 9 bases lay in between. Germline CDR1 reads MNHEY; CDR2 reads SMNVEV (reference sequence). The CDR3 DNA reads TGTGCCAGCCAGACAGTTAACACTGAAGCTTTCTTT. Its translation: CASQTVNTEAFF.

V and J are TRBV25-1 and TRBJ2-1; tentative D call: TRBD2 (6 bases). Germline V lookup: CDR1 MGHDK, CDR2 SYGVNS. The CDR3 loop spans 13 amino acids. With 2 bases removed from V and 9 bases from J, the gap between germline ends came to 11 bases. Written as DNA, the CDR3 is TGTGCCAGCAGTGAAGCCCAGGGAGGTGAGCAGTTCTTC. Protein: CASSEAQGGEQFF.

This chain links TRBV18 with TRBJ1-3; D may be TRBD1 (6 bases). Trimming took 3 bases from V and 0 from J, leaving 15 bases between them. Germline CDR1 reads KGHSH; CDR2 reads LQKENI. The CDR3 spans 17 residues. The DNA of the CDR3 is TGTGCCAGCTCACCTCTAACAGGACAGAGCTCTGGAAACACCATATATTTT. Translation: CASSPLTGQSSGNTIYF.

Turning to this clone: The same CDR3 is also encoded by other DNA sequences in this sample. CDR3 amino acids: CASSQGQGWYGYTF. Written as DNA, the CDR3 is TGCGCCAGCAGCCAAGGACAGGGTTGGTATGGCTACACCTTC. The chain links TRBV4-1 to TRBJ1-2, with 7 bases aligning to TRBD1. The germline V gene encodes CDR1 MGHRA and CDR2 YSYEKL. Losses at the gene ends were 1 base for V and 5 bases for J; bases not matched to a gene: 4. The CDR3 sequence is 14 residues long.

The chain recombines TRBV6-5 with TRBJ1-2; the match to TRBD1 covers 7 bases. V lost 6 bases to trimming and J lost 8 bases; unmatched junction nucleotides: 12. Germline V gives CDR1 MNHEY, CDR2 SVGAGI. The CDR3 runs 14 residues. The chain's CDR3 is CASSPQGEGRGYTF. DNA of the CDR3: TGTGCCAGCAGCCCCCAGGGGGAGGGTCGAGGCTACACCTTC.

The chain couples TRBV6-6 to TRBJ2-5; D remains unclear. Trimming took 8 bases from V and 5 from J, leaving 9 bases between them. CDR1 and CDR2 (germline): MNHNY, SVGAGI (reference sequence). The CDR3 sequence is 11 residues long. CDR3 DNA: TGTGCCAGCGGCCTTGGGGAGACCCAGTACTTC. This sequence encodes CASGLGETQYF.

The chain has TRBV27 and TRBJ1-5, with D possibly matching TRBD1 (6 bases). Trimming pared 4 bases from V and 0 bases from J, leaving 10 bases between. This CDR3 has 15 amino acids. Germline loops: CDR1 MNHEY, CDR2 SMNVEV (reference sequence). CDR3 sequence (DNA): TGTGCCAGCAGTTCCCAGGGGACTAGCAATCAGCCCCAGCATTTT. Translated: CASSSQGTSNQPQHF.

The gene calls are TRBV7-3 and TRBJ2-3; D remains unclear. This CDR3 contains 12 residues. Germline V CDR1 and CDR2: SGHTA, FQGTGA. Trimming cost V 2 bases and J 2 bases, with 2 bases left between them. CDR3 coding DNA: TGTGCCAGCAGCTTAGACACAGATACGCAGTATTTT. Translating gives CASSLDTDTQYF.

V is TRBV7-2 and J is TRBJ2-2, with D possibly being TRBD2 (6 bases). CDR1 is SGHTA and CDR2 is FQGNSA in the germline V gene. The CDR3 loop spans 16 amino acids. V shed 2 bases and J shed 1 base, with 11 bases lying between them. The CDR3 region is CASSLHGLKNTGELFF. CDR3 nucleotides: TGTGCCAGCAGCTTACACGGACTAAAGAACACCGGGGAGCTGTTTTTT.

The chain has TRBV10-2 and TRBJ1-1; 7 bases fit TRBD1. Germline trimming cut 6 bases from V and 1 base from J; bases unmatched to any gene: 2. Germline V gene lookup returns CDR1 WSHSY and CDR2 SAAADI. The CDR3 totals 13 residues. The CDR3 reads CASRHRGNTEAFF. CDR3 DNA sequence: TGCGCCAGCAGACACAGGGGGAACACTGAAGCTTTCTTT.

The genes are TRBV18 and TRBJ1-5; 10 bases match TRBD1. Germline V CDR1 and CDR2: KGHSH, LQKENI. Trimming removed 6 bases from V and 5 bases from J; junction bases left unmatched: 4. CDR3 length equals 14 residues. CDR3 coding DNA: TGTGCCAGCTCCAGGGGACAGGGGTATCAGCCCCAGCATTTT. This gives the protein CASSRGQGYQPQHF.

The rearrangement uses TRBV2 and TRBJ2-7; D gene uncertain. The CDR3 covers 11 residues. V was shortened by 7 bases and J by 1 base, with 5 bases between the two germline ends. The V gene's germline CDR1 is SNHLY and CDR2 FYNNEI. The DNA of the CDR3 is TGTGCCAGCAAAAGTTCCTACGAGCAGTACTTC. Amino acid sequence: CASKSSYEQYF. The full variable domain, with the rest looked up from reference TRBV2 and TRBJ2-7, is EPEVTQTPSHQVTQMGQEVILRCVPISNHLYFYWYRQILGQKVEFLVSFYNNEISEKSEIFDDQFSVERPDGSNFTLKIRSTKLEDSAMYFCASKSSYEQYFGPGTRLTVT.

This rearrangement joins TRBV7-9 to TRBJ1-2; D ambiguous. Per the germline V gene, CDR1 is SEHNR and CDR2 is FQNEAQ (reference sequence). V was trimmed by 6 bases and J by 7 bases, leaving 12 bases between them. The CDR3 sequence is 12 residues long. The CDR3 bases are TGTGCCAGCAGTCCGGAAGATTTTGGCTACACCTTC. It translates to CASSPEDFGYTF. The full variable domain, with the rest looked up from reference TRBV7-9 and TRBJ1-2, is DTGVSQNPRHKITKRGQNVTFRCDPISEHNRLYWYRQTLGQGPEFLTYFQNEAQLEKSRLLSDRFSAERPKGSFSTLEIQRTEQGDSAMYLCASSPEDFGYTFGSGTRLTVV.

The J gene is TRBJ1-2, the V gene TRBV4-2, with D hard to call. Per germline, CDR1 LGHNA and CDR2 YNFKEQ. Trimming stripped 4 bases from V and 8 bases from J, with 14 bases between. CDR3 length equals 13 residues. CDR3 in amino acids: CASSLTDLGGYTF. In DNA, the CDR3 is TGTGCCAGCAGCCTTACGGACCTCGGGGGCTACACCTTC.

This sequence joins TRBV27 and TRBJ1-5; no firm D call. Trimming cost V 5 bases and J 7 bases, with 15 bases left between them. The germline V gene has CDR1 MNHEY and CDR2 SMNVEV (reference sequence). The CDR3 runs 14 residues. CDR3 sequence (DNA): TGTGCCAGCAGTCAAACGGGCCAGAGGCAGCCCCAGCATTTT. This sequence encodes CASSQTGQRQPQHF.

The gene calls are TRBV25-1 and TRBJ1-4, with unresolved D. In germline, CDR1 is MGHDK, CDR2 SYGVNS. V lost 5 bases and J 8 bases, leaving 6 bases between the germline ends. CDR3 length: 11 amino acids. CDR3: CASSIGEKLFF. In DNA, the CDR3 is TGTGCCAGCAGTATTGGAGAAAAACTGTTTTTT.